These 16 T cell receptor beta chains were sequenced from one sample in a study of blood T cell repertoires in COVID-19 (dated by TCRdb to about 2020). Libraries came from the immunoSEQ multiplex PCR assay. In TCRdb, the immuneACCESS table is reduced to in-frame sequences with V and J assigned. These tables do not hold every clone; where another copy was compared, an unresolved V gene accounts for under half, and the others remain unexplained. The sample table holds 100,000 to 150,000 clones, of which roughly 84% were seen once. Jointly, the top ten make up approximately 12% of the sample. The sample was peripheral blood. All receptors come from a woman aged 25 to 39 who had recovered from COVID-19.

The CDR3 spells CASRNGLADNNEQFF. CDR3 DNA: TGTGCCAGTCGAAACGGACTAGCGGATAACAATGAGCAGTTCTTC. This rearrangement joins TRBV19 to TRBJ2-1, with TRBD2 matching 10 bases. V lost 8 bases to trimming and J lost 5 bases; unmatched junction nucleotides: 9. Germline loops: CDR1 LNHDA, CDR2 SQIVND (reference sequence). This CDR3 spans 15 amino acids.

The J gene is TRBJ2-5, the V gene TRBV6-6; no clear D gene. Germline V lookup: CDR1 MNHNY, CDR2 SVGAGI (reference sequence). The CDR3 has 12 amino acids. Between the trimmed V and J ends, which lost 4 bases and 2 bases, there was a span of 5 bases. The CDR3 here is CASSWQQETQYF. CDR3 DNA: TGTGCCAGCAGTTGGCAGCAAGAGACCCAGTACTTC.

The genes are TRBV3-1 (or the pseudogene TRBV3-2) and TRBJ2-5; TRBD2 might be the D (5 bases). Germline CDR1 and CDR2: LGHDT and YNNKEL (reference sequence). CDR3 size: 14 residues. Trimming stripped 4 bases from V and 5 bases from J, with 14 bases between. CDR3 region: CASSLDYGRETQYF. As DNA, the CDR3 is TGTGCCAGCAGCCTCGACTACGGCCGGGAGACCCAGTACTTC.

There are a few counts of this clone. The chain combines TRBV29-1 with TRBJ1-4; D may be TRBD1 (6 bases). The CDR3 consists of 16 residues. CDR1 is SQVTM and CDR2 is ANQGSEA in the germline V gene. The V end was cut by 7 bases, the J end by 0 bases, with 18 bases between. The CDR3 sequence is CSAGLGGLSTNEKLFF. The CDR3 coding sequence is TGCAGCGCCGGGTTGGGGGGGCTCTCAACTAATGAAAAACTGTTTTTT.

V usage is TRBV24-1 and J usage is TRBJ2-3; 7 bases align to TRBD1. The CDR3 length is 13 residues. CDR1 KGHDR and CDR2 SFDVKD come from the germline V gene. After removal of 7 bases from V and 0 bases from J, the junction contained 0 bases not matched to a gene. CDR3 DNA: TGTGCCACCAGGGGACAGAGCACAGATACGCAGTATTTT. Protein product: CATRGQSTDTQYF.

V usage is TRBV5-1 and J usage is TRBJ2-1; 12 bases map to TRBD2. V shed 3 bases and J 8 bases; nucleotides not matched to a gene: 3. The germline gives CDR1 SGHRS, CDR2 YFSETQ. The CDR3 loop spans 14 amino acids. In DNA form, the CDR3 reads TGCGCCAGCAGCTGGACTAGCGGGACCTATGAGCAGTTCTTC. This gives the protein CASSWTSGTYEQFF.

This rearrangement joins TRBV3-1 (or the pseudogene TRBV3-2) to TRBJ2-3, with D tentatively TRBD2 (6 bases). Trimming removed 4 bases at V and 8 bases at J, with 16 bases between. CDR3 size: 14 residues. Germline loops: CDR1 LGHDT, CDR2 YNNKEL (reference sequence). The DNA for the CDR3 is TGTGCCAGCAGCCGTCAGACTAGTACGGGTACGCAGTATTTT. It translates to CASSRQTSTGTQYF.

Regarding this clone: A junction end diverges from the germline sequence, so it may reflect a read error. The chain combines TRBV18 with TRBJ1-2, with 7 bases fitting TRBD1. The germline gives CDR1 KGHSH, CDR2 LQKENI. The CDR3 has 14 amino acids. This CDR3 reads CASSAPTGNYGYTF. The DNA for the CDR3 is TGTGCCAGCTCAGCACCGACAGGGAACTATGGCTACACCTTC.

The CDR3 nucleotides are TGTGCCAGTAGACTCGGACAGGGATCAGATACGCAGTATTTT. Translating it yields CASRLGQGSDTQYF. This chain links TRBV19 with TRBJ2-3; TRBD1 aligns across 8 bases. Germline lookup yields CDR1 LNHDA and CDR2 SQIVND (reference sequence). Losses at the gene ends were 6 bases for V and 4 bases for J; bases not matched to a gene: 6. The CDR3 is 14 amino acids. The variable domain in full, with the rest retrieved from reference TRBV19 and TRBJ2-3, is DGGITQSPKYLFRKEGQNVTLSCEQNLNHDAMYWYRQDPGQGLRLIYYSQIVNDFQKGDIAEGYSVSREKKESFPLTVTSAQKNPTAFYLCASRLGQGSDTQYFGPGTRLTVL.

The chain's CDR3 is CASSQRTSGGSTDTQYF. DNA of the CDR3: TGTGCCAGCAGCCAACGGACTAGCGGGGGTAGCACAGATACGCAGTATTTT. The J gene is TRBJ2-3, the V gene TRBV11-3; TRBD2 aligns across 13 bases. The V gene end was trimmed by 5 bases and the J gene end by 0 bases; junction bases not matched to a gene: 5. Germline loops: CDR1 SGHNT, CDR2 YENEEA. The CDR3 is 17 residues long.

This clone was observed once. This chain uses TRBV14 with TRBJ2-7, with 13 nucleotides matching TRBD2. CDR3 size: 21 residues. V trimming: 0 bases; J trimming: 3 bases; junction bases outside the gene matches: 17. CDR1 is SGHDN, CDR2 FVKESK, per germline. The CDR3 DNA follows: TGTGCCAGCAGCCAAGAGAGAGGGGCAAGTTGGACTAGCGGGAGCGTCTACGAGCAGTACTTC. Translation: CASSQERGASWTSGSVYEQYF.

The gene calls are TRBV6-6 and TRBJ2-7, with TRBD2 matching 12 bases. CDR1 is MNHNY and CDR2 is SVGAGI in the germline V gene (reference sequence). The J segment lost 7 bases and the V segment lost 6 bases, leaving 13 bases of the junction unmatched. The length of the CDR3 is 16 residues. The CDR3 loop is CASSHLLAGGTGEQYF. The CDR3 DNA reads as TGTGCCAGCAGCCACCTCCTAGCGGGAGGGACCGGGGAGCAGTACTTC.

The chain has TRBV18 and TRBJ1-1, with D perhaps matching TRBD1 (5 bases). Germline V gene data show CDR1 as KGHSH and CDR2 as LQKENI. CDR3 length: 16 amino acids. With 0 bases removed from V and 1 base from J, the gap between germline ends came to 12 bases. The chain's CDR3 is CASSPPGRETNTEAFF. The CDR3 DNA reads as TGTGCCAGCTCACCACCGGGCAGGGAAACGAACACTGAAGCTTTCTTT.

V usage is TRBV11-2 and J usage is TRBJ1-6; 10 bases fit TRBD1. Germline V gene lookup returns CDR1 SGHAT and CDR2 FQNNGV. The CDR3 sequence is 15 residues long. The V segment lost 5 bases and the J segment 10 bases; nucleotides outside the gene matches: 8. The CDR3 spells CASSPRQGASSPLHF. In DNA, the CDR3 is TGTGCCAGCAGCCCCCGACAGGGGGCATCCTCACCCCTCCACTTT.

This rearrangement joins TRBV5-1 to TRBJ1-2; D is ambiguous. The ends were cut back, 0 bases at V and 6 bases at J, with 9 bases in the middle. Germline V gives CDR1 SGHRS, CDR2 YFSETQ. The CDR3 covers 13 residues. The CDR3 DNA follows: TGCGCCAGCAGCTTGGCCGGAGCTAATGGCTACACCTTC. Protein sequence: CASSLAGANGYTF.

The chain has TRBV7-9 and TRBJ2-1, with D perhaps TRBD1 (5 bases). The V gene's germline CDR1 is SEHNR and CDR2 FQNEAQ (reference sequence). Trimming left V 5 bases short and J 10 bases short, with 9 bases between. This CDR3 comprises 11 residues. The DNA of the CDR3 is TGTGCCAGCAGCCCCTACAGGGAGCAGTTCTTC. The encoded protein is CASSPYREQFF.